These T cell receptor beta chains were read from a single sample in a study of blood T cell repertoires in COVID-19. The assay was immunoSEQ multiplex PCR, and TCRdb's table has in-frame clones only and misses some. The table records about 130,000 clones, 85% to 90% of them present only once. The sequenced sample was peripheral blood. The receptors were gathered from a human donor in a cohort sampled during active COVID-19. Each CDR3 is given with its conserved first and last residue. Each record gives: V gene, J gene, clone size, D gene, CDR3 protein, CDR3 DNA. A D gene is named only where the DNA matches it firmly. Expanded clones get a size class; other rows say once, few or many, or leave the size out.

v_gene: TRBV5-6; j_gene: TRBJ2-5; abundance: -; d_gene: TRBD2; CDR3aa: CASSFPAGGETQYF; CDR3nt: TGTGCCAGCAGCTTCCCAGCGGGAGGAGAGACCCAGTACTTC
v_gene: TRBV5-1; j_gene: TRBJ1-2; abundance: -; d_gene: -; CDR3aa: CASSLDSLGYTF; CDR3nt: TGCGCCAGCAGCTTGGATTCCCTGGGCTACACCTTC
v_gene: TRBV25-1; j_gene: TRBJ1-2; abundance: -; d_gene: TRBD1; CDR3aa: CASSDWTGSGYTF; CDR3nt: TGTGCCAGCAGTGATTGGACAGGGTCTGGCTACACCTTC
v_gene: TRBV3-1/TRBV3-2; j_gene: TRBJ1-2; abundance: -; d_gene: -; CDR3aa: CASSPTDTNYGYTF; CDR3nt: TGTGCCAGCAGTCCGACCGACACTAACTATGGCTACACCTTC
v_gene: TRBV25-1; j_gene: TRBJ2-7; abundance: -; d_gene: TRBD1; CDR3aa: CASSDPRTGRVGYEQYF; CDR3nt: TGTGCCAGCAGTGACCCTAGGACAGGACGTGTGGGCTACGAGCAGTACTTC
v_gene: TRBV5-6; j_gene: TRBJ2-7; abundance: few; d_gene: TRBD1; CDR3aa: CASSPTPDRASEQYF; CDR3nt: TGTGCCAGCAGCCCGACGCCGGACAGGGCTAGCGAGCAGTACTTC
v_gene: TRBV11-3; j_gene: TRBJ2-1; abundance: -; d_gene: -; CDR3aa: CASSLVLGNEQFF; CDR3nt: TGTGCCAGCAGCTTAGTTCTCGGGAATGAGCAGTTCTTC
v_gene: TRBV3-1/TRBV3-2; j_gene: TRBJ1-2; abundance: -; d_gene: TRBD1; CDR3aa: CASSQDRDGYTF; CDR3nt: TGTGCCAGCAGCCAGGACAGGGATGGCTACACCTTC
v_gene: TRBV19; j_gene: TRBJ2-5; abundance: once; d_gene: -; CDR3aa: CASSIGGHTETQYF; CDR3nt: TGTGCCAGTAGTATAGGAGGACACACGGAGACCCAGTACTTC
v_gene: TRBV7-2; j_gene: TRBJ2-7; abundance: once; d_gene: TRBD2; CDR3aa: CASSSGTNSYEQYF; CDR3nt: TGTGCCAGCAGCTCCGGGACTAACAGTTACGAGCAGTACTTC
v_gene: TRBV19; j_gene: TRBJ2-5; abundance: -; d_gene: -; CDR3aa: CASSRDTRETQYF; CDR3nt: TGTGCCAGTAGTAGAGACACGCGGGAGACCCAGTACTTC
v_gene: TRBV4-3; j_gene: TRBJ2-1; abundance: -; d_gene: TRBD2; CDR3aa: CASSQEGAGGVDEQFF; CDR3nt: TGCGCCAGCAGCCAAGAAGGGGCGGGGGGCGTGGATGAGCAGTTCTTC
v_gene: TRBV19; j_gene: TRBJ1-2; abundance: -; d_gene: -; CDR3aa: CASSSRGDGYTF; CDR3nt: TGTGCCAGTAGTAGCAGGGGCGATGGCTACACCTTC
v_gene: TRBV4-3; j_gene: TRBJ1-2; abundance: -; d_gene: -; CDR3aa: CASSPGQLNGYTF; CDR3nt: TGCGCCAGCAGCCCAGGACAGCTTAACGGCTACACCTTC
v_gene: TRBV7-3; j_gene: TRBJ1-1; abundance: -; d_gene: -; CDR3aa: CASSLLGRNTEAFF; CDR3nt: TGTGCCAGCAGCTTACTGGGGCGGAACACTGAAGCTTTCTTT
v_gene: TRBV10-2; j_gene: TRBJ2-3; abundance: -; d_gene: TRBD2; CDR3aa: CASRSPAGGNTDTQYF; CDR3nt: TGCGCCAGCAGATCTCCAGCGGGAGGGAACACAGATACGCAGTATTTT
v_gene: TRBV5-4; j_gene: TRBJ1-1; abundance: many; d_gene: -; CDR3aa: CASSLLQKNTEAFF; CDR3nt: TGTGCCAGCAGCTTGTTGCAGAAGAACACTGAAGCTTTCTTT
v_gene: TRBV4-1; j_gene: TRBJ1-1; abundance: -; d_gene: TRBD1; CDR3aa: CASSQEPGQGFTEAFF; CDR3nt: TGCGCCAGCAGCCAAGAGCCGGGACAGGGGTTTACTGAAGCTTTCTTT
v_gene: TRBV19; j_gene: TRBJ1-5; abundance: -; d_gene: -; CDR3aa: CASSPRVQPQHF; CDR3nt: TGTGCCAGTAGTCCCCGGGTCCAGCCCCAGCATTTT
v_gene: TRBV19; j_gene: TRBJ1-3; abundance: -; d_gene: -; CDR3aa: CASSDIMDTIYF; CDR3nt: TGTGCCAGTAGCGACATAATGGACACCATATATTTT
v_gene: TRBV5-4; j_gene: TRBJ1-4; abundance: -; d_gene: -; CDR3aa: CASSLPREKLFF; CDR3nt: TGTGCCAGCAGCTTGCCCCGGGAAAAACTGTTTTTT
v_gene: TRBV15; j_gene: TRBJ1-1; abundance: -; d_gene: TRBD1; CDR3aa: CATSREQGVEAFF; CDR3nt: TGTGCCACCAGCAGAGAGCAGGGGGTTGAAGCTTTCTTT